The present TCR beta chain was sequenced within a study of blood T cell repertoires in COVID-19. Whole-study context: Sources were T cells, B-cell-depleted T cells, or PBMCs; the material itself was cDNA or gDNA.

Original data processing: Estimation of nucleated cell counts was performed using reference gene primer amplification. This table comes from immunoSEQ multiplex PCR, and its TCRdb copy is limited to in-frame clones, with some not included. For V, J and clone size, that table is used; D and trimming come from the DNA. This repertoire shows more than 110,000 clones, around 80% found once; its top ten account for approximately 4.5%. This clone came up many times. The CDR3 has 17 amino acids. The V gene's germline CDR1 is SNHLY and CDR2 FYNNEI. Trimming removed 3 bases at V and 1 base at J, with 15 bases between.

This clonotype was sampled from an elderly woman with active or convalescent COVID-19. Material for sequencing was peripheral blood. This chain links TRBV2 with TRBJ2-2; possible D gene TRBD2, 6 bases. The CDR3 here is CASSDHRRAGNTGELFF. CDR3 nucleotide sequence: TGTGCCAGCAGTGATCACAGGAGAGCGGGGAACACCGGGGAGCTGTTTTTT.